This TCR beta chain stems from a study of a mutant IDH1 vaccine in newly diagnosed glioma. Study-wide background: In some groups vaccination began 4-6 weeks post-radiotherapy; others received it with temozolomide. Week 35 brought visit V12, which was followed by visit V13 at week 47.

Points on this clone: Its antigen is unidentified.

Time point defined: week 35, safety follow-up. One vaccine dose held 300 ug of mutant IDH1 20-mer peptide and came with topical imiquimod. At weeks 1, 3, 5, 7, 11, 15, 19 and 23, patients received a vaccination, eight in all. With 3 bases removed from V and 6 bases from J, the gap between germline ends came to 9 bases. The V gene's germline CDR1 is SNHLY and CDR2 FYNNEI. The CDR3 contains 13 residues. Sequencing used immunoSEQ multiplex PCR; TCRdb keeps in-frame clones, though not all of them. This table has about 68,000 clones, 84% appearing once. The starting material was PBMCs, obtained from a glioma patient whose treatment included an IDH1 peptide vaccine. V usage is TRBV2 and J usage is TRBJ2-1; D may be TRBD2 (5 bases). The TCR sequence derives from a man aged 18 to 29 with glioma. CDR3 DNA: TGTGCCAGCAGTGAGGAACTAGGCAATGAGCAGTTCTTC. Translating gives CASSEELGNEQFF.